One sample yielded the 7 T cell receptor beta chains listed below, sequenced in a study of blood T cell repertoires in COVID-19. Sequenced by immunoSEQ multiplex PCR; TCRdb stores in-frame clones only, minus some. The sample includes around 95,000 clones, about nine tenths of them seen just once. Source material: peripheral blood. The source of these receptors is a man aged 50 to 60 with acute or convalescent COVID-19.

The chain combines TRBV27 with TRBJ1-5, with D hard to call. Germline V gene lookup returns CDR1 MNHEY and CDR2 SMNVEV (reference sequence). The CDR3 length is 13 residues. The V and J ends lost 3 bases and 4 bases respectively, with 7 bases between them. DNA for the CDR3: TGTGCCAGCAGTTTCTCTCGGAATCAGCCCCAGCATTTT. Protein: CASSFSRNQPQHF.

The CDR3 region has the DNA TGCGCCAGCAGCCCGGATGGACTGCGCTCTGGAAACACCATATATTTT. Its protein product is CASSPDGLRSGNTIYF. The chain uses TRBV5-1 and TRBJ1-3, with D hard to call. This CDR3 is 16 amino acids long. Germline V gives CDR1 SGHRS, CDR2 YFSETQ. Between the trimmed V and J ends, which lost 4 bases and 0 bases, there was a span of 14 bases.

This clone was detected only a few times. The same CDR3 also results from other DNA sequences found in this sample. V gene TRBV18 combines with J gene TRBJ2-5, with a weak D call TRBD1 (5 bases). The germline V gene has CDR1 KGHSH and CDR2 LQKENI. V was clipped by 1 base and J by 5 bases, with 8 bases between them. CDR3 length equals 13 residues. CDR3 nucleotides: TGTGCCAGCTCACCACTGCCAGGGGAGACCCAGTACTTC. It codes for CASSPLPGETQYF.

CDR3 sequence: CASRVSGATYNEQFF. The CDR3 DNA follows: TGTGCCAGCAGAGTTAGCGGGGCTACCTACAATGAGCAGTTCTTC. The chain carries TRBV2 and TRBJ2-1; 8 bases align to TRBD2. This CDR3 has 15 amino acids. Germline CDR1 reads SNHLY; CDR2 reads FYNNEI. Unmatched junction bases numbered 6, after V lost 6 bases and J lost 2 bases.

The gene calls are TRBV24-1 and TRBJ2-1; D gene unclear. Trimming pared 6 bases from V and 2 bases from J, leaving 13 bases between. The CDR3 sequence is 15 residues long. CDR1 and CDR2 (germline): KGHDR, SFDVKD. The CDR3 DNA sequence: TGTGCCACCAGTTTAGAGGCCCAGCCCTACAATGAGCAGTTCTTC. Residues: CATSLEAQPYNEQFF.

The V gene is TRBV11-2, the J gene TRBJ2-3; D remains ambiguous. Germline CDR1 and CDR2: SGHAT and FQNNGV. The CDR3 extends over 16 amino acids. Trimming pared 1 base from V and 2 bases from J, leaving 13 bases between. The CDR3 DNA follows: TGTGCCAGCAGCTTAGGCGGTAGACCCTACACAGATACGCAGTATTTT. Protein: CASSLGGRPYTDTQYF.

The CDR3 sequence is CASSLWGRGGTDTQYF. The CDR3 DNA sequence: TGTGCCAGCAGCTTATGGGGCAGGGGCGGCACAGATACGCAGTATTTT. The chain employs TRBV7-6 and TRBJ2-3, with D maybe TRBD1 (6 bases). CDR1 is SGHVS and CDR2 is FNYEAQ in the germline V gene. This CDR3 has 16 residues. Trimming removed 2 bases at V and 1 base at J, with 13 bases between.